These T cell receptor beta chains were read from a single sample in a study of T-cell memory formation after mild COVID-19. Each CDR3 protein gets one entry after TCRdb re-called the 5' RACE reads with MiXCR. Among fewer than 350,000 distinct CDR3 sequences listed, roughly an eighth were seen once. Sequenced sample: PBMCs or a T cell subset sorted from them (not recorded which). All receptors come from a man aged 18 to 29 who had mild COVID-19 (a few samples of this study predate the infection). Cell type and time point are not known. The CDR3 runs from the conserved cysteine through the conserved F or W.

V gene	J gene	CDR3 protein
TRBV12-3/TRBV12-4	TRBJ2-2	CASSPHRTGELFF
TRBV7-9	TRBJ1-1	CASSLSVSLGNTEAFF
TRBV20-1	TRBJ2-3	CSVSPGRKDTQYF
TRBV5-1	TRBJ2-2	CASSAAGQPNTGELFF
TRBV30	TRBJ2-1	CAWSQGQGADEQFF
TRBV20-1	TRBJ1-2	CSAIRPAGYTF
TRBV7-7	TRBJ2-2	CASSAPSGELFF
TRBV6-1	TRBJ1-2	CASSARETFYVSGYTF
TRBV7-2	TRBJ2-3	CASSSSATDTQYF
TRBV7-9	TRBJ1-6	CASSRTGENSPLHF
TRBV7-9	TRBJ1-1	CASGASAVPTSEAFF
TRBV30	TRBJ1-1	CAWSVLGSIAFF
TRBV12-3/TRBV12-4	TRBJ1-3	CASSLGPFTIYF
TRBV28	TRBJ2-5	CASSPDYLKETQYF
TRBV5-5	TRBJ2-1	CASSQGGAYNEQFF
TRBV18	TRBJ2-1	CASSPLAVSYNEQFF
TRBV4-3	TRBJ2-2	CASSQGQTTTTGELFF
TRBV20-1	TRBJ2-1	CSARAASGGPGNEQFF
TRBV7-9	TRBJ1-1	CASSFLGTRIPNTEAFF
TRBV20-1	TRBJ2-3	CSAGGALGGTDTQYF
TRBV5-1	TRBJ1-1	CASSLVGVGTEAFF
TRBV4-1	TRBJ2-2	CASSQGEGGELFF
TRBV7-9	TRBJ2-5	CASRPSEETQYF
TRBV6-5	TRBJ1-1	CASSAPQGEADTEAFF
TRBV6-5	TRBJ2-3	CASSYSNIRTTGTQYF
TRBV25-1	TRBJ1-1	CASSSPPGTEAFF
TRBV20-1	TRBJ1-2	CSARDRGAGRSRYGYTF
TRBV4-1	TRBJ1-1	CASSLSRDPQRGTEAFF
TRBV24-1	TRBJ2-1	CATSDTGATSDEQFF
TRBV5-1	TRBJ2-2	CASIQGGTNTGELFF
TRBV7-2	TRBJ1-2	CASSRNSGQGWDGYTF
TRBV11-2	TRBJ2-1	CASSPPRTGSYNEQFF
TRBV29-1	TRBJ2-7	CSGGRGSYEQYF
TRBV5-6	TRBJ2-5	CASSDRGGHETQYF
TRBV5-4	TRBJ2-1	CASSPEINEQFF
TRBV28	TRBJ1-1	CASSLGGVMNTEAFF
TRBV6-5	TRBJ1-1	CASRPDKNTEAFF
TRBV7-9	TRBJ1-1	CASSLALGASGAFF
TRBV6-5	TRBJ2-3	CASSYSQVSTDTQYF
TRBV5-1	TRBJ2-1	CASSFSSGRGNEQFF
TRBV24-1	TRBJ1-1	CATAGANTEAFF
TRBV27	TRBJ2-1	CASSLTSGGSNEQFF
TRBV12-3/TRBV12-4	TRBJ2-1	CASSLGSWDEQFF
TRBV4-1	TRBJ2-3	CASSPPAITDTQYF
TRBV19	TRBJ1-1	CASTRGGNTEAFF
TRBV7-7	TRBJ2-1	CASSSGLAGLNEQFF
TRBV9	TRBJ2-3	CASSVDRGRTDTQYF
TRBV18	TRBJ2-4	CASSPGPITDIQYF
TRBV10-2	TRBJ2-7	CASSVRTGPYEQYF
TRBV27	TRBJ2-2	CASSFNSGGAVGSGELFF
TRBV10-3	TRBJ2-2	CAAGPNTGELFF
TRBV5-1	TRBJ2-1	CASGTPGLATSYNEQFF
TRBV2	TRBJ1-2	CASSRDSAVDGYTF
TRBV7-9	TRBJ2-6	CASSFASSGANVLTF
TRBV11-2	TRBJ1-4	CASSPSTVPNEKLFF
TRBV6-2/TRBV6-3	TRBJ1-5	CASSSTTGPGLNGNQPQHF
TRBV12-3/TRBV12-4	TRBJ1-2	CASRGGGWGYGYTF
TRBV28	TRBJ1-4	CASSSPGGINEKLFF
TRBV6-2/TRBV6-3	TRBJ2-2	CASSYSIVASGNTGELFF